The text below deals with one TCR beta chain. Its antigen remains unidentified. The sample is drawn from a study of metastatic and nonmetastatic thyroid tumors. Study in general: Repertoire data that came from the blood and tumor or nodule tissue of malignant and benign thyroid patients were compared. Study outcomes and limitations: Benign nodules reportedly had significantly lower TCR beta diversity than malignant thyroid tumors in blood and tumor.

This CDR3 contains 18 residues. Germline V gene lookup returns CDR1 SGHAT and CDR2 FQDESV (reference sequence). The junction had 19 bases not matched to a gene; V was cut back by 8 bases and J by 2 bases. Thyroid surgery had not been preceded by any treatment in any patient. Authors' data handling: The distant-metastasis classifier for papillary thyroid cancer was built from CDR3 differences across clinicopathological groups. With MiXCR, TCRdb called clones anew from the PCR reads. The V and J calls were determined by TCRdb, not by the authors. This table holds about 21,000 clones, approximately 20% found once.

The receptor's source is a male donor with papillary thyroid cancer or a benign thyroid nodule (not recorded which). Some clones in this sample may be carry-over from other donors' samples. Specimen: blood. The V call is TRBV11-1, the J call TRBJ2-5; 8 bases map to TRBD2. Here the CDR3 reads CASGSPGGRAFQQETQYF. CDR3 in DNA: TGTGCCAGCGGCTCGCCGGGGGGGAGGGCGTTCCAACAAGAGACCCAGTACTTC.